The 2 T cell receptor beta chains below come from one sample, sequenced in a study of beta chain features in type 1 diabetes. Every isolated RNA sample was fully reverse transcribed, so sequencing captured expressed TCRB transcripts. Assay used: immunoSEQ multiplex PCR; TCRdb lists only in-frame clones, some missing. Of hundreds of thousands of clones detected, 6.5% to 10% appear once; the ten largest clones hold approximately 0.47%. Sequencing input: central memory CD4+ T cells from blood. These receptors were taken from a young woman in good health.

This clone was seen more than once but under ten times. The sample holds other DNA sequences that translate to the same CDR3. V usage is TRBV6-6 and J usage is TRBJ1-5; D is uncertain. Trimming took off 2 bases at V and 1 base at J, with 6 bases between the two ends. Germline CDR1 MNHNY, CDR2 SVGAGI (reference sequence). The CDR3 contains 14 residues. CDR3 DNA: TGTGCCAGCAGTTACAGGGAAAGCAATCAGCCCCAGCATTTT. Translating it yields CASSYRESNQPQHF.

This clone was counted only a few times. The DNA for the CDR3 is TGTGCCAGCAGCTTGGTGAGGAACAGGCCCACAGATACGCAGTATTTT. It is translated as CASSLVRNRPTDTQYF. J is TRBJ2-3 and V is TRBV5-4, with a tentative D call TRBD1 (5 bases). V gave up 0 bases and J gave up 2 bases, with 13 bases separating them. Germline V CDR1 and CDR2: SGHNT, YYREEE (reference sequence). CDR3 length: 16 residues.